This T cell receptor beta chain was sequenced in a study of spatial heterogeneity in lung cancer. Study as a whole: TCR and UMI combinations that were unique each appeared, on average, more than ten times in raw reads.

Time point defined: sample taken at primary tumor resection. Whole RNA came from tumor, nontumor lung or frozen PBMC and was sequenced without being sorted. The presence of a unique molecular identifier marked each TCR cDNA molecule. TCRdb re-called the 5' RACE reads through MiXCR, storing one row per CDR3 protein. The sample carries tens of thousands of distinct CDR3 sequences, around 7% recorded once. The ends lost 5 bases at V and 0 bases at J; junction bases unmatched: 9. This CDR3 region has 17 residues. Germline V gives CDR1 LGHDT, CDR2 YNNKEL (reference sequence). This receptor was taken from a female donor with early-stage non-small cell lung cancer. Sequences were derived from PBMCs, sampled at surgery. The V and J genes are TRBV3-1 and TRBJ2-4; 8 nucleotides agree with TRBD2. The CDR3: CASSRGPSGPAKNIQYF. The CDR3 DNA sequence: TGTGCCAGCAGCAGGGGCCCTAGCGGGCCAGCCAAAAACATTCAGTACTTC.